Described below is a single T cell receptor beta chain sequence and its context. Its target is not known. This sample was included in a study of T cells after yellow fever vaccination. Whole-study results and caveats: Faster peaking, at day 5 versus 15, marked a secondary response that was weaker. Clonotypes found in both CD4 and CD8 compartments made up a small share.

Using its own MiXCR run on the 5' RACE reads, TCRdb lists one record per CDR3 protein. The data contain 500,000 to 650,000 distinct CDR3 sequences, about 15% of them singletons. Germline CDR1 SGDLS, CDR2 YYNGEE. The CDR3 length is 12 residues. V was cut by 0 bases and J by 9 bases, with 10 bases left in between. Source: PBMCs, taken about 5 days after the first yellow fever vaccination. The chain has TRBV9 and TRBJ2-7; D not resolved. This TCR derives from a man aged 18-30 years who received the YFV17D yellow fever vaccine. This CDR3 reads CASSVDGDVQYF. DNA for the CDR3: TGTGCCAGCAGCGTAGATGGGGATGTGCAGTACTTC.